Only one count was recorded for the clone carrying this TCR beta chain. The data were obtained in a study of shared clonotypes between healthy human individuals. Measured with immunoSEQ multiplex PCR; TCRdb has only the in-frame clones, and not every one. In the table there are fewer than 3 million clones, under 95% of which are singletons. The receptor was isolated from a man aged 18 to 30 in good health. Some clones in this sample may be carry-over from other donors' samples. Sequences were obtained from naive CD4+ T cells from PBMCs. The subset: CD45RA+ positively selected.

The DNA for the CDR3 is TGCGCCAGCAGCTTTTTGGTTGGGCAGGGAATCCCCAACACCGGGGAGCTGTTTTTT. Amino acid sequence: CASSFLVGQGIPNTGELFF. V gene TRBV5-1 combines with J gene TRBJ2-2, with a weak D call TRBD1 (5 bases). Germline loops: CDR1 SGHRS, CDR2 YFSETQ. Trimming shortened V by 2 bases and J by 2 bases, and 22 bases separated the two germline ends. CDR3 size: 19 residues.